The T cell receptor (beta chain) described here comes from a study of CD8+CD57+ T cells in acquired aplastic anemia. Study overall: Sorted CD4+ and CD8+ cell DNA averaged approximately 3.4 ug. Study-wide points: There were some 27 CD8+ CDR3 sequences that occurred in both patients and controls.

Before being chosen for sequencing, patients had shown CD8+CD57+ cell expansion by flow cytometry. Diagnosis of severe acquired aplastic anemia applied to all patients. Each patient gave a blood sample that was collected before any therapy had been received. On this clonotype itself: Its specificity is not known. One end of the junction is discordant with germline, which a read error may explain.

Per the germline V gene, CDR1 is SGHRS and CDR2 is YFSETQ. The CDR3 has 13 residues. The study profiled TCR beta VDJ and CDR3 using genomic DNA as template. TCRdb re-analysed the reads in MiXCR, keeping a single row per CDR3 protein. The sample yields 170,000 or so distinct CDR3 sequences, 63% seen once. Material: sorted CD4+, CD8+, or CD8+CD57+ T cells (not recorded which) from PBMCs. The sequence was collected from a human donor with aplastic anemia. V and J are TRBV5-1 and TRBJ2-7; 11 bases are a match to TRBD2. CDR3 in DNA: TGTGCCAGCAGCTTGACTAGCGGGGACGAGCAGTACTTC. It is translated as CASSLTSGDEQYF.